Below are 5 T cell receptor beta chains sequenced from a single sample in a study of Ad26.COV2.S vaccination and SARS-CoV-2 variants. Assay: immunoSEQ multiplex PCR; the TCRdb copy retains only in-frame clones and omits some. The sample lists about 350,000 clones; roughly 84% were seen once. Regarding treatment: over 15 received Ad26.COV2.S at low or high dose, single or two shots; about 5 received placebo; per-sample allocation not given. After the first vaccine or placebo injection, samples were drawn on day 63. Sample: peripheral blood, taken in a trial of Ad26.COV2.S vaccine versus placebo. The receptors here all came from a person aged 18 to 59 who received the Ad26.COV2.S COVID-19 vaccine or a placebo.

The rearrangement links TRBV6-4 to TRBJ1-5; TRBD1 might be the D (5 bases). V was clipped by 11 bases and J by 3 bases, with 17 bases between them. This CDR3 has 14 residues. The germline V gene encodes CDR1 MRHNA and CDR2 SNTAGT. The CDR3 sequence: CACRGSRANQPQHF. For the CDR3, the DNA is TGTGCCTGCCGGGGGTCCCGGGCCAATCAGCCCCAGCATTTT.

The V call is TRBV27, the J call TRBJ2-7, with a weak D call TRBD1 (5 bases). This CDR3 has 16 amino acids. Germline lookup yields CDR1 MNHEY and CDR2 SMNVEV (reference sequence). Trimming stripped 3 bases from V and 2 bases from J, with 17 bases between. As DNA, the CDR3 is TGTGCCAGCAGTTTTTCCAGGGTAAGGGGTCCCTACGAGCAGTACTTC. It is translated as CASSFSRVRGPYEQYF.

The CDR3 sequence is CASSQPGVEQFF. The DNA of the CDR3 is TGCGCCAGCAGCCAACCGGGAGTTGAGCAGTTCTTC. The chain couples TRBV4-3 to TRBJ2-1, with D perhaps TRBD2 (6 bases). Trimming stripped 2 bases from V and 9 bases from J, with 8 bases between. This CDR3 has 12 amino acids. Germline loops: CDR1 LGHNA, CDR2 YSLEER.

The rearrangement joins TRBV18 to TRBJ1-1; D call uncertain. Germline V CDR1 and CDR2: KGHSH, LQKENI. Trimming cost V 2 bases and J 4 bases, with 11 bases left between them. This CDR3 is built from 14 residues. The DNA for the CDR3 is TGTGCCAGCTCACCAAGCGCAGCGAGCACTGAAGCTTTCTTT. Translating gives CASSPSAASTEAFF.

The V and J genes are TRBV2 and TRBJ1-5; 11 positions match TRBD1. The CDR3 is 16 residues long. V shed 6 bases and J 5 bases; nucleotides not matched to a gene: 9. Germline V CDR1 and CDR2: SNHLY, FYNNEI. CDR3 nucleotide sequence: TGTGCCAGCAGGGCTCGGGACAGGGGGTATTATCAGCCCCAGCATTTT. Translated, it gives CASRARDRGYYQPQHF.